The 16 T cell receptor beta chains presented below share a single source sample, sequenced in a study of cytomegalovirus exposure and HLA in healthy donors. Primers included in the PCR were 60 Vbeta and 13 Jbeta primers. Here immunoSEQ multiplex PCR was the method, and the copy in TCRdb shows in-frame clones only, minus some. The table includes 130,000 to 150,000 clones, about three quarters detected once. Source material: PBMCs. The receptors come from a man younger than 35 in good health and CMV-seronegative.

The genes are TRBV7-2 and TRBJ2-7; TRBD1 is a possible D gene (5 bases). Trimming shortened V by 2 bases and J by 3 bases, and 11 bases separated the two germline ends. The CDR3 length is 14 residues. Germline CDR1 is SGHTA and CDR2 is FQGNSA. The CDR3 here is CASSLQGGIYEQYF. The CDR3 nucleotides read TGTGCCAGCAGCTTACAGGGTGGTATCTACGAGCAGTACTTC.

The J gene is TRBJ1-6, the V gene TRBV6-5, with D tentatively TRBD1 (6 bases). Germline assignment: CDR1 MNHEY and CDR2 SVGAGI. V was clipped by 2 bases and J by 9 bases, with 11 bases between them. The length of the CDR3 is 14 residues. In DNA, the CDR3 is TGTGCCAGCAGTTACGAGGGGGTGGGTTCACCCCTCCACTTT. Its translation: CASSYEGVGSPLHF.

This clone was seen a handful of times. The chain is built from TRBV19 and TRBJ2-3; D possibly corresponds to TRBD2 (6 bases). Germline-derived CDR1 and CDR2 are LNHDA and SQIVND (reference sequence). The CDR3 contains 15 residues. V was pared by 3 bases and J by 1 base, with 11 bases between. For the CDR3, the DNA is TGTGCCAGTAGTATCAACCAGCGGGGCACAGATACGCAGTATTTT. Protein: CASSINQRGTDTQYF.

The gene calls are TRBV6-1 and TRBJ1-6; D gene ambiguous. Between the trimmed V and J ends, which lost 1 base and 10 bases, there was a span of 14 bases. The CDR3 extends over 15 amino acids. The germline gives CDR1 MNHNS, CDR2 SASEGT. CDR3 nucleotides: TGTGCCAGCAGTGAAGAGGTGGGCATCTTCTCACCCCTCCACTTT. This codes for CASSEEVGIFSPLHF.

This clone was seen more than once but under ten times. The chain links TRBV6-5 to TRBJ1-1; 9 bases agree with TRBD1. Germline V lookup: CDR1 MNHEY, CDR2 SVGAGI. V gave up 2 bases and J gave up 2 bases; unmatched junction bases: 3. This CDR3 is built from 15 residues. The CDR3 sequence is CASSYDRGDNTEAFF. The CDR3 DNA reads TGTGCCAGCAGTTACGACAGGGGGGACAACACTGAAGCTTTCTTT.

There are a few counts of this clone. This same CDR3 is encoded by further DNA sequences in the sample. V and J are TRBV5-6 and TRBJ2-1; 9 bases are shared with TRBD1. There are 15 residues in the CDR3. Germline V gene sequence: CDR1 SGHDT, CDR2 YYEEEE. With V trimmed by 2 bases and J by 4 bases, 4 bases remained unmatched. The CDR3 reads CASSLGDRGYNEQFF. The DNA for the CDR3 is TGTGCCAGCAGCTTAGGAGACAGGGGGTACAATGAGCAGTTCTTC. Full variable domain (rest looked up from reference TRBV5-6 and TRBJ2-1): DAGVTQSPTHLIKTRGQQVTLRCSPKSGHDTVSWYQQALGQGPQFIFQYYEEEERQRGNFPDRFSGHQFPNYSSELNVNALLLGDSALYLCASSLGDRGYNEQFFGPGTRLTVL.

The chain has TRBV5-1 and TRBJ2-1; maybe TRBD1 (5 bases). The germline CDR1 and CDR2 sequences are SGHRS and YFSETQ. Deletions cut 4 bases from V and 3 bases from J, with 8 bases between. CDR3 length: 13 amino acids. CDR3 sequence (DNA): TGCGCCAGCAGCGTAGGGGTCTACAATGAGCAGTTCTTC. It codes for CASSVGVYNEQFF.

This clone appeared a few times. CDR3 residues: CASSTGGTGTGELFF. DNA for the CDR3: TGTGCCAGCTCAACCGGGGGTACGGGAACCGGGGAGCTGTTTTTT. V is TRBV6-1 and J is TRBJ2-2; a weak D match, TRBD2 (6 bases). The V gene's germline CDR1 is MNHNS and CDR2 SASEGT. With 8 bases removed from V and 5 bases from J, the gap between germline ends came to 18 bases. The CDR3 has 15 amino acids.

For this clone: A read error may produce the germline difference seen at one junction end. CDR3 region: CASTEIHRGNTEAFF. The CDR3 bases are TGTGCCAGTACTGAAATCCACAGGGGGAACACTGAGGCTTTCTTT. This rearrangement joins TRBV6-1 to TRBJ1-1, with 8 positions matching TRBD1. Germline V gene data show CDR1 as MNHNS and CDR2 as SASEGT. The length of the CDR3 is 15 residues.

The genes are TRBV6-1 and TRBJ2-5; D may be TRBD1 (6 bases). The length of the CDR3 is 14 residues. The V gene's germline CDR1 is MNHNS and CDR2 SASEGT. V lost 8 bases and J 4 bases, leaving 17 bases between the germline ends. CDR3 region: CASQFGQPPETQYF. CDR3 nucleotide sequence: TGTGCCAGCCAATTTGGACAGCCGCCAGAGACCCAGTACTTC.

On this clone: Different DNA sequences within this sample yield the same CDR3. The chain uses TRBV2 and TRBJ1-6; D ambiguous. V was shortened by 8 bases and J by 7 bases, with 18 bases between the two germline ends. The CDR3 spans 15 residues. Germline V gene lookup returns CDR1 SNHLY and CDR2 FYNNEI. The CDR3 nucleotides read TGTGCCAGCGTAGGAGGTGGCAGACTCAATTCACCCCTCCACTTT. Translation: CASVGGGRLNSPLHF. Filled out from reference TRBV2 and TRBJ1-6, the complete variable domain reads EPEVTQTPSHQVTQMGQEVILRCVPISNHLYFYWYRQILGQKVEFLVSFYNNEISEKSEIFDDQFSVERPDGSNFTLKIRSTKLEDSAMYFCASVGGGRLNSPLHFGNGTRLTVT.

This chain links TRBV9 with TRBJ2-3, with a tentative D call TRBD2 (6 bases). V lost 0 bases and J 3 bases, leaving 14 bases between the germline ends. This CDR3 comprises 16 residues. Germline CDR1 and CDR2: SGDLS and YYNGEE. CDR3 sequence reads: CASSVEALAITDTQYF. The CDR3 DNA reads TGTGCCAGCAGCGTAGAGGCCCTAGCGATTACAGATACGCAGTATTTT.

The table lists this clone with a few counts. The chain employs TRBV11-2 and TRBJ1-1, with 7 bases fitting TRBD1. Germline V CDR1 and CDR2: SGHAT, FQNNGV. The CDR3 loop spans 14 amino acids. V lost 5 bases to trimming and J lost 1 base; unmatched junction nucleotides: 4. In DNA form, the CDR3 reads TGTGCCAGCAGCCCTTGGGACAGGAACACTGAAGCTTTCTTT. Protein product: CASSPWDRNTEAFF.

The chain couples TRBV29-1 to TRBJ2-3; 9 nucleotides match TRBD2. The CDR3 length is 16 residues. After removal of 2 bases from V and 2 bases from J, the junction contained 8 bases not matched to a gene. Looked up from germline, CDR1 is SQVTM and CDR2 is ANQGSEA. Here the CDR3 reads CSVELLAGGLTDTQYF. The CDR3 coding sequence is TGCAGCGTTGAACTTCTGGCGGGGGGGCTCACAGATACGCAGTATTTT.

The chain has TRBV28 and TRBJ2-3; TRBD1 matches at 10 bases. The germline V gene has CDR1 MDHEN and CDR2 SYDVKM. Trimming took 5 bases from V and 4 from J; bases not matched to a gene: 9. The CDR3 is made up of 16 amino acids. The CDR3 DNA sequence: TGTGCCAGCAGTAGTCGCCGGGACAGGGGTCCAGATACGCAGTATTTT. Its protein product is CASSSRRDRGPDTQYF.

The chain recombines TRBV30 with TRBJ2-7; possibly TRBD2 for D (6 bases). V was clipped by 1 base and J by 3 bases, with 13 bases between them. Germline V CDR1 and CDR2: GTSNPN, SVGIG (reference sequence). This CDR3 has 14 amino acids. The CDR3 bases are TGTGCCTGGAGTGGATATAGCGGAGTCTACGAGCAGTACTTC. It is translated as CAWSGYSGVYEQYF.